One sample yielded the 23 T cell receptor beta chains listed below, sequenced in a study. TCRdb ran MiXCR on the 5' RACE reads and lists one entry per CDR3 protein. The repertoire holds roughly 69,000 distinct CDR3 sequences, about 22% seen once, with approximately 3.1% in the top ten. The sample taken for sequencing was memory CD4+ T cells sorted from a lymph node. Subset noted: memory CD4+ T cells, CD4+CD45RO+CD25-. All receptors derive from a female donor with breast cancer.

There are a few counts of this clonotype. The chain carries TRBV20-1 and TRBJ2-1, with D hard to call. Germline V CDR1 and CDR2: DFQATT, SNEGSKA (reference sequence). V was clipped by 6 bases and J by 6 bases, with 9 bases between them. This CDR3 spans 11 amino acids. CDR3 region: CSAQRTNEQFF. CDR3 sequence (DNA): TGCAGTGCGCAGAGGACCAATGAGCAGTTCTTC.

The V call is TRBV9, the J call TRBJ1-6, with a possible D match to TRBD1 (5 bases). This CDR3 has 13 residues. Germline-derived CDR1 and CDR2 are SGDLS and YYNGEE. The ends were cut back, 0 bases at V and 14 bases at J, with 12 bases in the middle. The CDR3 DNA sequence: TGTGCCAGCAGCGTAGAATGGGACTCGGCCCTCCACTTT. This encodes CASSVEWDSALHF.

The table lists this clonotype with a few counts. The rearrangement joins TRBV12-3 or TRBV12-4 to TRBJ2-3; 8 positions agree with TRBD2. V was clipped by 8 bases and J by 5 bases; unmatched bases: 15. The CDR3 is made up of 16 amino acids. The CDR3 region is CASASVRGRRGDTQYF. CDR3 DNA: TGTGCCAGCGCTAGTGTCCGCGGGAGGAGGGGAGATACGCAGTATTTT.

This clonotype occurred a few times. This chain links TRBV6-2 or TRBV6-3 with TRBJ2-7, with TRBD1 identical over 8 bases. Germline V lookup: CDR1 MNHEY, CDR2 SVGEGT. V lost 7 bases to trimming and J lost 5 bases; unmatched junction nucleotides: 13. The CDR3 spans 15 residues. DNA of the CDR3: TGTGCCAGCACGATTCCCAGGACAGGGAGGAACGAGCAGTACTTC. It yields the protein CASTIPRTGRNEQYF.

Ten or more counts support this clonotype. The chain links TRBV7-2 to TRBJ1-2; TRBD1 matches at 7 bases. CDR1 and CDR2 (germline): SGHTA, FQGNSA. The V segment lost 3 bases and the J segment 8 bases; nucleotides outside the gene matches: 6. The CDR3 is 13 residues long. CDR3 sequence: CASSFQGEGGYTF. The CDR3 nucleotides are TGTGCCAGCAGCTTCCAGGGGGAGGGCGGCTACACCTTC. The whole variable domain, filled in from reference TRBV7-2 and TRBJ1-2, reads GAGVSQSPSNKVTEKGKDVELRCDPISGHTALYWYRQSLGQGLEFLIYFQGNSAPDKSGLPSDRFSAERTGGSVSTLTIQRTQQEDSAVYLCASSFQGEGGYTFGSGTRLTVV.

This clonotype was detected a few times. The chain couples TRBV5-6 to TRBJ2-7, with 11 bases identical to TRBD2. CDR3 length: 14 amino acids. V dropped 3 bases and J dropped 1; count of bases not matched to a gene: 0. Germline CDR1 SGHDT, CDR2 YYEEEE. The CDR3: CASSWTSGSYEQYF. The CDR3 DNA reads TGTGCCAGCAGCTGGACTAGCGGGTCCTACGAGCAGTACTTC.

The V gene is TRBV28, the J gene TRBJ2-4; 8 bases align to TRBD1. The CDR3 is 14 amino acids. The germline CDR1 and CDR2 sequences are MDHEN and SYDVKM. V was pared by 3 bases and J by 7 bases, with 5 bases of the junction left unmatched. The CDR3 is CASSFFQGANIQYF. The CDR3 DNA reads as TGTGCCAGCAGTTTCTTTCAGGGGGCCAACATTCAGTACTTC.

This clonotype was observed many times. CDR3 nucleotide sequence: TGTGCCAGCAGCTCCCTAGCGGCCAACTCCTACAATGAGCAGTTCTTC. It codes for CASSSLAANSYNEQFF. The rearrangement links TRBV7-9 to TRBJ2-1, with 7 bases fitting TRBD2. The CDR3 covers 16 residues. Germline values: CDR1 SEHNR, CDR2 FQNEAQ (reference sequence). Losses at the gene ends were 4 bases for V and 0 bases for J; bases not matched to a gene: 6.

Points on this clonotype: The conserved phenylalanine or tryptophan normally closing the CDR3 is absent here, so this likely arose from a read error. The chain is built from TRBV7-2 and TRBJ2-7; D not certain. The CDR3 runs 14 residues. Trimming left V 0 bases short and J 4 bases short, with 10 bases between. CDR1 SGHTA and CDR2 FQGNSA come from the germline V gene. Here the CDR3 reads CASSLALGAYEQYL. CDR3 nucleotide sequence: TGTGCCAGCAGCTTAGCGCTGGGTGCTTACGAGCAGTACTTA.

A word on this clonotype: The junction departs from the called germline gene at one end, perhaps through a read error. The rearrangement joins TRBV11-2 to TRBJ2-3, with no clear D. The CDR3 runs to 14 residues. Germline CDR1 reads SGHAT; CDR2 reads FQNNGV. The CDR3 nucleotides are TGTGCCAGCAGTTTAGTAGTTAGCACAGATACGCAGTATTTT. It yields the protein CASSLVVSTDTQYF. The variable domain in full, completed from reference TRBV11-2 and TRBJ2-3, reads EAGVAQSPRYKIIEKRQSVAFWCNPISGHATLYWYQQILGQGPKLLIQFQNNGVVDDSQLPKDRFSAERLKGVDSTLKIQPAKLEDSAVYLCASSLVVSTDTQYFGPGTRLTVL.

This clonotype was counted a few times. The chain is built from TRBV6-5 and TRBJ2-3; maybe TRBD1 (5 bases). This CDR3 has 16 amino acids. Trimming stripped 5 bases from V and 3 bases from J, with 18 bases between. Germline V gives CDR1 MNHEY, CDR2 SVGAGI. CDR3 in amino acids: CASSSAWGRETDTQYF. The CDR3 DNA follows: TGTGCCAGCAGTAGCGCGTGGGGCAGGGAAACAGATACGCAGTATTTT.

V and J are TRBV5-5 and TRBJ2-1, with 9 bases lining up with TRBD2. After removal of 3 bases from V and 3 bases from J, the junction contained 10 bases not matched to a gene. CDR1 and CDR2 from the germline V gene are SGHKS and YYEKEE (reference sequence). The CDR3 covers 17 residues. CDR3: CASSWGRLAGYYNEQFF. In nucleotides, the CDR3 is TGTGCCAGCAGCTGGGGGCGGCTAGCGGGATACTACAATGAGCAGTTCTTC.

This clonotype was counted only a few times. The V call is TRBV6-2 or TRBV6-3, the J call TRBJ1-1; a weak D match, TRBD1 (6 bases). The CDR3 contains 11 residues. CDR1 is MNHEY, CDR2 SVGEGT, per germline. With 7 bases removed from V and 7 bases from J, the gap between germline ends came to 10 bases. The CDR3 bases are TGTGCCAGCAAGGACAGCGGTGAAGCTTTCTTT. Its translation is CASKDSGEAFF.

The chain joins TRBV28 to TRBJ1-2, with 10 bases aligning to TRBD1. J lost 8 bases, V lost 1 base, and 16 bases had no gene match. Germline CDR1 MDHEN, CDR2 SYDVKM. CDR3 length: 18 amino acids. CDR3 DNA sequence: TGTGCCAGCAGTTTATATGCTTATGAGAGACAGGGGGCGAGCGGCTACACCTTC. Translation: CASSLYAYERQGASGYTF.

The table lists this clonotype with a few counts. The chain joins TRBV7-2 to TRBJ2-2; D tentatively fits TRBD1 or TRBD2 (5 bases each). CDR1 and CDR2 from the germline V gene are SGHTA and FQGNSA. The CDR3 contains 14 residues. V lost 5 bases to trimming and J lost 4 bases, with 11 bases between them. CDR3 sequence (DNA): TGTGCCAGCAGCCCAGGGACCTTCACCGGGGAGCTGTTTTTT. It yields the protein CASSPGTFTGELFF. Combining the CDR3 with reference TRBV7-2 and TRBJ2-2 gives the whole variable domain GAGVSQSPSNKVTEKGKDVELRCDPISGHTALYWYRQSLGQGLEFLIYFQGNSAPDKSGLPSDRFSAERTGGSVSTLTIQRTQQEDSAVYLCASSPGTFTGELFFGEGSRLTVL.

The table lists this clonotype with a few counts. The chain is built from TRBV29-1 and TRBJ1-2; TRBD1 is a possible D gene (6 bases). V gave up 6 bases and J gave up 3 bases, with 17 bases separating them. CDR1 SQVTM and CDR2 ANQGSEA come from the germline V gene. The CDR3 has 14 residues. CDR3 sequence reads: CSVVQGGGDYGYTF. The CDR3 nucleotides read TGCAGCGTCGTACAGGGAGGGGGGGACTATGGCTACACCTTC.

As to this clonotype: In this CDR3 the conserved last residue, phenylalanine or tryptophan, is missing, so a read error is likely. This chain's CDR3 is CASSSPRGWNEQFY. For the CDR3, the DNA is TGTGCCAGCAGTTCACCCAGGGGGTGGAATGAGCAGTTCTAC. V is TRBV6-1 and J is TRBJ2-1, with TRBD1 matching 7 bases. The length of the CDR3 is 14 residues. The V gene end was trimmed by 5 bases and the J gene end by 7 bases; junction bases not matched to a gene: 8. CDR1 and CDR2 (germline): MNHNS, SASEGT.

As concerns this clonotype: At one of its ends the junction is not consistent with the germline gene, which may arise from a read error. V is TRBV5-5 and J is TRBJ1-4; D gene unclear. Germline V gene lookup returns CDR1 SGHKS and CDR2 YYEKEE (reference sequence). The CDR3 spans 12 residues. CDR3 in amino acids: CASSLKDEKLSF. The CDR3 bases are TGTGCCAGCAGCTTGAAGGATGAAAAACTGTCTTTT.

The chain employs TRBV6-6 and TRBJ2-2, with 10 bases lining up with TRBD1. The CDR3 is 13 amino acids. The J segment lost 8 bases and the V segment lost 6 bases, leaving 3 bases of the junction unmatched. Germline-derived CDR1 and CDR2 are MNHNY and SVGAGI (reference sequence). As DNA, the CDR3 is TGTGCCAGCAGCGGGACAGGGGAGGGGGAGCTGTTTTTT. Protein product: CASSGTGEGELFF.

This clonotype was recorded many times. This rearrangement joins TRBV7-3 to TRBJ2-2, with D perhaps TRBD1 (6 bases). Trimming cost V 4 bases and J 1 base, with 7 bases left between them. This CDR3 contains 14 residues. In germline, CDR1 is SGHTA, CDR2 FQGTGA. The CDR3 protein is CASSSGQNTGELFF. The CDR3 nucleotides read TGTGCCAGCAGCTCGGGACAGAACACCGGGGAGCTGTTTTTT.

In regard to this clonotype: A much larger clone sits a single nucleotide away, making a read error possible. Because it lacks the conserved phenylalanine or tryptophan at the end, this CDR3 is likely a read error. This chain joins TRBV11-2 and TRBJ2-7; unclear D gene. This CDR3 has 14 amino acids. Germline CDR1 SGHAT, CDR2 FQNNGV. Deletions cut 0 bases from V and 2 bases from J, with 8 bases between. CDR3 sequence: CASSLERQAYEQYS. The CDR3 DNA follows: TGTGCCAGCAGCTTAGAGCGGCAAGCCTACGAGCAGTACTCC.

This clonotype was counted only a few times. V gene TRBV6-1 combines with J gene TRBJ2-7; 9 nucleotides agree with TRBD1. The V segment lost 2 bases and the J segment 4 bases; nucleotides outside the gene matches: 6. The CDR3 is 15 residues long. Germline CDR1 and CDR2: MNHNS and SASEGT. CDR3 in DNA: TGTGCCAGCAGTGAACCCGGGACAGGGACGTACGAGCAGTACTTC. It encodes CASSEPGTGTYEQYF.

On this clonotype: Mismatch with germline at one junction end may stem from a read error. V gene TRBV5-1 combines with J gene TRBJ2-7, with 7 bases identical to TRBD2. This CDR3 has 14 amino acids. From germline, CDR1 is SGHRS and CDR2 YFSETQ. CDR3 region: CASSLTSESYVQYF. The CDR3 nucleotides read TGCGCCAGCAGCTTAACTAGCGAGTCCTACGTGCAGTACTTC.